One sample yielded the 2 T cell receptor beta chains listed below, sequenced in a study of molecular identifiers for immune sequencing clone quantification (dated by TCRdb to the late 2010s). The library was built by means of PCR. Instrument used: Illumina HiSeq 4000. Clones were called with MiXCR by TCRdb after fastp trimmed the public reads at Q25, and only in-frame beta chains were retained. A single entry per CDR3 protein holds the most common genes and DNA from its merged rows. The sample records about 640,000 distinct CDR3 sequences, just under 20% of which are singletons. The ten most abundant clones make up 0.85% of the sample. Sample: naive CD8+ T cells from blood, with Jurkat cell RNA spiked in. In the paper's terms, the cell subset or site label means: FACS-sorted CD8+CD4-CCR7+CD45RA+ naive T cells. These receptors originate from a human donor in good health. Some libraries in this study had Jurkat cell RNA spiked in.

This clonotype was seen at least ten times. The chain carries TRBV4-1 and TRBJ2-7; 8 bases agree with TRBD1. Germline CDR1 MGHRA, CDR2 YSYEKL. The trim removed 3 bases at V and 6 bases at J, leaving 7 bases unmatched. CDR3 size: 14 residues. The CDR3 loop reads CASSQSGTGGEQYF. The CDR3 DNA follows: TGCGCCAGCAGCCAGTCCGGGACAGGCGGCGAGCAGTACTTC.

V is TRBV13 and J is TRBJ1-6; a weak D match, TRBD1 (5 bases). The CDR3 is 16 residues long. The germline CDR1 and CDR2 sequences are PRHDT and FYEKMQ (reference sequence). The ends were cut back, 1 base at V and 9 bases at J, with 16 bases in the middle. CDR3 DNA sequence: TGTGCCAGCAGCTTAGCCGGGGCGTCACCTAGTTCACCCCTCCACTTT. Protein: CASSLAGASPSSPLHF.